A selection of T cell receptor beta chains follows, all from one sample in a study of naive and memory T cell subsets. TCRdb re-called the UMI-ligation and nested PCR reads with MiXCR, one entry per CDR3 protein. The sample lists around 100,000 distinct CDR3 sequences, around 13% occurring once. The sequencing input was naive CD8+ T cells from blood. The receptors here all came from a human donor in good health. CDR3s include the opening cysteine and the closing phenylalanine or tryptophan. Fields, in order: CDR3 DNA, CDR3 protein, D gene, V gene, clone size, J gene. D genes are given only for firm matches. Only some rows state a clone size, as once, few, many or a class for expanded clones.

CDR3 DNA: TGTGCCAGCAGCTCACGTATTCGAGAAGCTAATGAGCAGTTCTTC; CDR3 protein: CASSSRIREANEQFF; D gene: .; V gene: TRBV7-9; clone size: .; J gene: TRBJ2-1
CDR3 DNA: TGTGCCAGCAGCTCTTGGGAGGAGACCCAGTACTTC; CDR3 protein: CASSSWEETQYF; D gene: .; V gene: TRBV5-4; clone size: many; J gene: TRBJ2-5
CDR3 DNA: TGTGCCAGCAGTTTATACCAGACAGGGGATGAAAAACTGTTTTTT; CDR3 protein: CASSLYQTGDEKLFF; D gene: TRBD1; V gene: TRBV28; clone size: few; J gene: TRBJ1-4
CDR3 DNA: TGCAGCGTTGAGATCTGGCGGGAGGAGTCCTACAATGAGCAGTTCTTC; CDR3 protein: CSVEIWREESYNEQFF; D gene: TRBD2; V gene: TRBV29-1; clone size: .; J gene: TRBJ2-1
CDR3 DNA: TGTGCCACCAGCAGCCGGGGAGATACGCAGTATTTT; CDR3 protein: CATSSRGDTQYF; D gene: .; V gene: TRBV15; clone size: few; J gene: TRBJ2-3
CDR3 DNA: TGTGCCAGCAGCCCCTTCCTGGCAGGGGCTATCGATGAGCAGTTCTTC; CDR3 protein: CASSPFLAGAIDEQFF; D gene: .; V gene: TRBV7-9; clone size: many; J gene: TRBJ2-1
CDR3 DNA: TGTGCCAGCAGCCAAGAATTGTGGGCGGGGTCCTACAATGAGCAGTTCTTC; CDR3 protein: CASSQELWAGSYNEQFF; D gene: .; V gene: TRBV4-2; clone size: .; J gene: TRBJ2-1
CDR3 DNA: TGTGCCAGCAGTCTGACAGGGGGCTTGGAGACCCAGTACTTC; CDR3 protein: CASSLTGGLETQYF; D gene: TRBD1; V gene: TRBV6-2/TRBV6-3; clone size: .; J gene: TRBJ2-5
CDR3 DNA: TGTGCCAGTAGTCCCCCGACAGGCAACACTGAAGCTTTCTTT; CDR3 protein: CASSPPTGNTEAFF; D gene: .; V gene: TRBV19; clone size: .; J gene: TRBJ1-1
CDR3 DNA: TGTGCCAGCTTAGCGGACCCTAGCACAGATACGCAGTATTTT; CDR3 protein: CASLADPSTDTQYF; D gene: .; V gene: TRBV7-1; clone size: .; J gene: TRBJ2-3
CDR3 DNA: TGTGCCAGCAGCTTCATCGCGGAGCAAAGGACTGAGCAGTTCTTC; CDR3 protein: CASSFIAEQRTEQFF; D gene: .; V gene: TRBV7-6; clone size: many; J gene: TRBJ2-1
CDR3 DNA: TGCAGTGCTGCGGACGAGGCGGCCTACAATGAGCAGTTCTTC; CDR3 protein: CSAADEAAYNEQFF; D gene: .; V gene: TRBV20-1; clone size: .; J gene: TRBJ2-1
CDR3 DNA: TGTGCCTGGAGTGTACTTCGGGGCGGAGGAGAAAAACTGTTTTTT; CDR3 protein: CAWSVLRGGGEKLFF; D gene: .; V gene: TRBV30; clone size: few; J gene: TRBJ1-4
CDR3 DNA: TGTGCCAGCAGCCTCCGAACGGGAGGGCAGGACACTGAAGCTTTCTTT; CDR3 protein: CASSLRTGGQDTEAFF; D gene: .; V gene: TRBV3-1; clone size: .; J gene: TRBJ1-1
CDR3 DNA: TGTGCCAGCAGTTTGGGCCAGGCTTCGTACTCTGGGGCCAACGTCCTGACTTTC; CDR3 protein: CASSLGQASYSGANVLTF; D gene: .; V gene: TRBV12-3/TRBV12-4; clone size: .; J gene: TRBJ2-6
CDR3 DNA: TGTGCCAGCAGTGCGACGGAGAATTCACCCCTCCACTTT; CDR3 protein: CASSATENSPLHF; D gene: .; V gene: TRBV6-1; clone size: few; J gene: TRBJ1-6
CDR3 DNA: TGTGCCAGCAGTTTATCGACAGCGGGGGTCACAGATACGCAGTATTTT; CDR3 protein: CASSLSTAGVTDTQYF; D gene: TRBD2; V gene: TRBV27; clone size: many; J gene: TRBJ2-3
CDR3 DNA: TGTGCCAGCAAACCCAGGGATAGATTTACTGAAGCTTTCTTT; CDR3 protein: CASKPRDRFTEAFF; D gene: .; V gene: TRBV5-8; clone size: .; J gene: TRBJ1-1
CDR3 DNA: TGTGCCAGCAGTATGGATACGGGGGGGACCTACAATGAGCAGTTCTTC; CDR3 protein: CASSMDTGGTYNEQFF; D gene: TRBD2; V gene: TRBV6-2/TRBV6-3; clone size: .; J gene: TRBJ2-1
CDR3 DNA: TGCAGTGCCACCCTGGGACTACCTAACAATGAGCAGTTCTTC; CDR3 protein: CSATLGLPNNEQFF; D gene: TRBD2; V gene: TRBV20-1; clone size: few; J gene: TRBJ2-1
CDR3 DNA: TGCAGCGTAACAACAACGGGTGCAGATACGCAGTATTTT; CDR3 protein: CSVTTTGADTQYF; D gene: .; V gene: TRBV29-1; clone size: few; J gene: TRBJ2-3
CDR3 DNA: TGTGCCAGCAGTTTAAGGACCGTTAACACTGAAGCTTTCTTT; CDR3 protein: CASSLRTVNTEAFF; D gene: .; V gene: TRBV12-3/TRBV12-4; clone size: .; J gene: TRBJ1-1
CDR3 DNA: TGTGCCAGCAGCCCACAGGGGTCGGGGACTGAAGCTTTCTTT; CDR3 protein: CASSPQGSGTEAFF; D gene: TRBD1; V gene: TRBV4-2; clone size: few; J gene: TRBJ1-1
CDR3 DNA: TGTGCCAGCAGCCAGCCGGCGGGCGGGAGACCCAACAATGAGCAGTTCTTC; CDR3 protein: CASSQPAGGRPNNEQFF; D gene: TRBD2; V gene: TRBV7-9; clone size: .; J gene: TRBJ2-1
CDR3 DNA: TGTGCCATCAGTGAGTCACGCTATGGCCAGGACACTGAAGCTTTCTTT; CDR3 protein: CAISESRYGQDTEAFF; D gene: .; V gene: TRBV10-3; clone size: .; J gene: TRBJ1-1
CDR3 DNA: TGTGCCACCAGCGCAGGTACTCAGCCCCAGCATTTT; CDR3 protein: CATSAGTQPQHF; D gene: .; V gene: TRBV24-1; clone size: .; J gene: TRBJ1-5
CDR3 DNA: TGCAGTGCTAGAGATCTTGCTACCACAGATACGCAGTATTTT; CDR3 protein: CSARDLATTDTQYF; D gene: .; V gene: TRBV20-1; clone size: .; J gene: TRBJ2-3
CDR3 DNA: TGCGCCAGCAGCCAAGGACAGGGCCCTAACTATGGCTACACCTTC; CDR3 protein: CASSQGQGPNYGYTF; D gene: TRBD1; V gene: TRBV4-3; clone size: many; J gene: TRBJ1-2
CDR3 DNA: TGTGCCAGCAGTCTGTCCAAGGGGATGAACACTGAAGCTTTCTTT; CDR3 protein: CASSLSKGMNTEAFF; D gene: .; V gene: TRBV27; clone size: .; J gene: TRBJ1-1